This TCR beta chain originates from a study of cytomegalovirus exposure and HLA in healthy donors. The CDR3 extends over 11 amino acids. Per germline, CDR1 DFQATT and CDR2 SNEGSKA (reference sequence). Trimming cost V 4 bases and J 6 bases, with 7 bases left between them. PCR amplification relied on 60 Vbeta primers (plus 13 Jbeta primers). In the original workflow: Later, an analysis found some 80 million unique TCR beta chains, and 8.5 million to 12 million of these were shared. Some clones are missing from TCRdb's copy, which holds only in-frame ones; the method was immunoSEQ multiplex PCR. D and trimming were read from the DNA, whereas the V and J calls and clone size are those reported in that table. This sample has about 130,000 clones, with approximately 80% found just once.

V gene TRBV20-1 combines with J gene TRBJ2-1; D possibly corresponds to TRBD1 (6 bases). The sequence was collected from a man in his forties or fifties in good health and CMV-seronegative. Material for sequencing was PBMCs. The DNA for the CDR3 is TGCAGTGCTAAGGGGGTCAATGAGCAGTTCTTC. It specifies CSAKGVNEQFF.